The 3 T cell receptor beta chains presented below share a single source sample, sequenced in a study of shared clonotypes between healthy human individuals. Clones were read by immunoSEQ multiplex PCR, and TCRdb kept only the in-frame ones, dropping some. The sample consists of 2,100,000 or so clones, under 97% of them appearing once. The sequencing input was naive CD4+ T cells sorted from blood. Subset described: CD45RA+ positively selected. These receptors all come from a man aged 18 to 35 in good health.

This chain links TRBV5-1 with TRBJ2-3; 7 bases match TRBD2. This CDR3 is built from 15 residues. J gave up 5 bases and V 0 bases, and 6 bases lay outside the gene matches. Germline CDR1 is SGHRS and CDR2 is YFSETQ. The CDR3 here is CASSLVGVAGDTQYF. CDR3 in DNA: TGCGCCAGCAGCTTGGTTGGGGTAGCGGGAGATACGCAGTATTTT.

The CDR3 nucleotides are TGCGCCAGCAGCCAACTAGATGAGCAGTTCTTC. Translated, it gives CASSQLDEQFF. The chain is built from TRBV4-1 and TRBJ2-1; D is undetermined. With 2 bases removed from V and 8 bases from J, the gap between germline ends came to 4 bases. CDR3 length: 11 residues. The germline CDR1 and CDR2 sequences are MGHRA and YSYEKL.

The genes are TRBV7-2 and TRBJ2-3; D is possibly TRBD1 (6 bases). Germline CDR1 reads SGHTA; CDR2 reads FQGNSA. V lost 3 bases and J lost 6, with 10 bases in between. This CDR3 is 13 amino acids long. The CDR3 reads CASSFAQGDTQYF. The DNA for the CDR3 is TGTGCCAGCAGCTTCGCCCAGGGGGATACGCAGTATTTT.